This is a list of T cell receptor beta chains from one sample in a study of blood T cell repertoires in COVID-19. This table comes from immunoSEQ multiplex PCR, and its TCRdb copy is limited to in-frame clones, with some not included. The sample has around 200,000 clones, 85% seen once. Specimen: PBMCs or T cells enriched from blood (not recorded which). These receptors originate from a man between 35 and 55 years old who had recovered from COVID-19. Each CDR3 is given with its conserved first and last residue. A D gene is named only where the DNA matches it firmly. Clone sizes are given selectively: once, few, many, or a class where the clone is expanded.

>.|.|TRBV30|TRBJ1-1
TGTGCCTGGAGTGAGGCGGGGAGAACTGAAGCTTTCTTT
CAWSEAGRTEAFF
>.|.|TRBV20-1|TRBJ2-1
TGCAGTGCTAGTTCCCAATATGAGCAGTTCTTC
CSASSQYEQFF
>.|.|TRBV2|TRBJ1-1
TGTGCCAGCAGTGAAGGGCAGGGAAAAATCAACACTGAAGCTTTCTTT
CASSEGQGKINTEAFF
>.|.|TRBV7-9|TRBJ2-7
TGTGCCAGCAGCTTAGACAGCCCGGGAGAGCAGTACTTC
CASSLDSPGEQYF
>TRBD2|.|TRBV6-4|TRBJ2-7
TGTGCCACCCCCGACCGACCCGCGAGGCGGGAGGGACCCTACGAGCAGTACTTC
CATPDRPARREGPYEQYF
>.|.|TRBV5-4|TRBJ1-6
TGTGCCAGCAGCTCTCAGACAGATTCACCCCTCCACTTT
CASSSQTDSPLHF
>TRBD1|once|TRBV5-5|TRBJ1-2
TGTGCCAGCAGCAACGCCGGGACAGGGGTTAATGGCTACACCTTC
CASSNAGTGVNGYTF
>.|.|TRBV11-2|TRBJ2-3
TGTGCCAGCAGCTTAGATCTGCGGGATACGCAGTATTTT
CASSLDLRDTQYF
>TRBD1|.|TRBV3-1/TRBV3-2|TRBJ1-2
TGTGCCAGCAGCCAAGATCCCGGGGGACAGAACTATGGCTACACCTTC
CASSQDPGGQNYGYTF
>TRBD2|.|TRBV7-2|TRBJ2-7
TGTGCCAGCAGCACCCTGGGACTAGACTACGAGCAGTACTTC
CASSTLGLDYEQYF
>.|.|TRBV4-1|TRBJ1-1
TGCGCCAGCAGCCGGCAGGACACGAACACTGAAGCTTTCTTT
CASSRQDTNTEAFF
>.|.|TRBV6-5|TRBJ1-5
TGTGCCAGCAGTTACTCTGACACCAATCAGCCCCAGCATTTT
CASSYSDTNQPQHF
>.|.|TRBV3-1/TRBV3-2|TRBJ2-7
TGTGCCAGCAGTCGCAGGGGTACGGACGAGCAGTACTTC
CASSRRGTDEQYF
>TRBD1|.|TRBV28|TRBJ1-5
TGTGCCAGCACCGGCCACTGGACAGGGGGCGGTCAGCCCCAGCATTTT
CASTGHWTGGGQPQHF
>.|once|TRBV9|TRBJ1-2
TGTGCCAGCAGCGCTTCCGGGAAACCATATGGCTACACCTTC
CASSASGKPYGYTF
>TRBD1|few|TRBV24-1|TRBJ1-5
TGTGCCACCAGTGATGGGACAGGGCCAAAGCAGCCCCAGCATTTT
CATSDGTGPKQPQHF
>.|.|TRBV7-8|TRBJ2-1
TGTGCCAGCAGCTTAGTACTAGCCGAGAACAATGAGCAGTTCTTC
CASSLVLAENNEQFF
>.|.|TRBV5-1|TRBJ1-5
TGCGCCAGCAGCCCGGGGGGGGTCAATCAGCCCCAGCATTTT
CASSPGGVNQPQHF
>TRBD2|.|TRBV4-1|TRBJ2-3
TGCGCCAGCAGCCAGGAATACCCCCTAGGACTAGCGGGAGGGCCGACAGATACGCAGTATTTT
CASSQEYPLGLAGGPTDTQYF
>.|.|TRBV2|TRBJ1-6
TGTGCCAGCAGTAGGGGGAAGGATTCACCCCTCCACTTT
CASSRGKDSPLHF
>TRBD1|.|TRBV11-2|TRBJ2-7
TGTGCCAGCAGCCCCGGGACAGGATCTTACGAGCAGTACTTC
CASSPGTGSYEQYF
>TRBD1|.|TRBV30|TRBJ2-7
TGTGCCTGGACCCTCGGGACAGGCGTTTACGAGCAGTACTTC
CAWTLGTGVYEQYF
>.|.|TRBV7-3|TRBJ2-1
TGTGCCAGCAGCTTAAATCCCCCGGGAGCTGGTGAGCAGTTCTTC
CASSLNPPGAGEQFF
>TRBD1|.|TRBV4-1|TRBJ2-2
TGCGCCAGCAGCCAACTACGAGGGGGCAGGGGGCAATTTCGCACCGGGGAGCTGTTTTTT
CASSQLRGGRGQFRTGELFF
>TRBD2|.|TRBV5-1|TRBJ2-1
TGCGCCAGCAGCGGGGGGACTAGCGGGAGGGCCAATGAGCAGTTCTTC
CASSGGTSGRANEQFF
>TRBD2|.|TRBV4-3|TRBJ2-7
TGCGCCAGCAGCCAAGATCTTCGGACTAGCGGAGCCTACGAGCAGTACTTC
CASSQDLRTSGAYEQYF
>TRBD1|.|TRBV6-2/TRBV6-3|TRBJ2-7
TGTGCCAGCAGTAAGGACAGGGGGCTGTGGGAGCAGTACTTC
CASSKDRGLWEQYF
>TRBD1|.|TRBV19|TRBJ1-1
TGTGCCAGTAGAGGACAGGGCGGGAACACTGAAGCTTTCTTT
CASRGQGGNTEAFF
>.|.|TRBV9|TRBJ2-2
TGTGCCAGCAGCGGACAGCCTGACACCGGGGAGCTGTTTTTT
CASSGQPDTGELFF
>TRBD1|.|TRBV11-2|TRBJ1-1
TGTGCCAGCAGCTTATCCGTAGGAGGGGGCTACACTGAAGCTTTCTTT
CASSLSVGGGYTEAFF
>.|.|TRBV9|TRBJ1-2
TGTGCCAGCGTACACGGAGGATTTTACTACACCTTC
CASVHGGFYYTF